Listed below are T cell receptor beta chains from one sample, sequenced in a study of blood T cell repertoires in COVID-19. The assay was immunoSEQ multiplex PCR, and TCRdb's table has in-frame clones only and misses some. This sample has hundreds of thousands of clones, with approximately 83% found just once. Sequencing was carried out using peripheral blood. Source of these receptors: a man aged 35 to 55 with acute or convalescent COVID-19. Each CDR3 is given with its conserved first and last residue. Each record gives: CDR3 protein, CDR3 DNA, J gene, D gene, V gene, clone size. A D gene is named only where the DNA matches it firmly. Clone size is given for some rows only: seen once, a few or many times, or a class if the clone is expanded.

CASSHVGPGNTIYF,TGTGCCAGCAGCCACGTGGGGCCCGGAAACACCATATATTTT,TRBJ1-3,.,TRBV4-2,few
CASSQATGTGGGTDTQYF,TGTGCCAGCAGCCAGGCCACCGGGACAGGGGGCGGCACAGATACGCAGTATTTT,TRBJ2-3,TRBD1,TRBV4-2,few
CASSGSVQGTINSPLHF,TGTGCCAGCAGTGGTTCTGTACAGGGGACAATTAATTCACCCCTCCACTTT,TRBJ1-6,TRBD1,TRBV2,.
CASSDSIRRESEKLFF,TGTGCCAGCAGTGACTCTATTCGGAGGGAGAGTGAAAAACTGTTTTTT,TRBJ1-4,.,TRBV6-4,few
CASTTRRAGVSDTQYF,TGTGCCAGTACCACCCGCCGAGCGGGAGTTTCAGATACGCAGTATTTT,TRBJ2-3,TRBD2,TRBV19,.
CASSSGQGVWSNQPQHF,TGTGCCAGCAGTTCCGGACAGGGGGTATGGAGCAATCAGCCCCAGCATTTT,TRBJ1-5,TRBD1,TRBV6-2/TRBV6-3,.
CASSPGQGGETQYF,TGCGCCAGCAGCCCCGGACAGGGAGGAGAGACCCAGTACTTC,TRBJ2-5,TRBD1,TRBV5-1,.
CASSLDGPMRELFF,TGTGCCAGCAGCTTAGATGGCCCGATGAGGGAGCTGTTTTTT,TRBJ2-2,.,TRBV7-2,.
CASRNLPGYNEQFF,TGTGCCAGCAGGAACCTCCCGGGCTACAATGAGCAGTTCTTC,TRBJ2-1,.,TRBV11-2,.
CASSPKGGARSNQPQHF,TGTGCCAGCAGCCCTAAGGGGGGGGCGCGGAGCAATCAGCCCCAGCATTTT,TRBJ1-5,.,TRBV7-2,.
CASSQDVSGRYYNEQFF,TGTGCCAGCAGCCAAGATGTAAGCGGGAGGTACTACAATGAGCAGTTCTTC,TRBJ2-1,TRBD2,TRBV14,.
CASSRQGNSPLHF,TGTGCCAGCAGCCGTCAGGGGAATTCACCCCTCCACTTT,TRBJ1-6,.,TRBV3-1/TRBV3-2,.
CASSLDSVSNTEAFF,TGTGCCAGCAGCTTAGACTCCGTATCCAATACTGAAGCTTTCTTT,TRBJ1-1,.,TRBV7-2,.
CASSQVGQREETQYF,TGTGCCAGCAGCCAAGTGGGACAGAGAGAGGAGACCCAGTACTTC,TRBJ2-5,TRBD1,TRBV3-1/TRBV3-2,.
CASSQTSVYNEQFF,TGTGCCAGCAGCCAGACTAGCGTCTACAATGAGCAGTTCTTC,TRBJ2-1,TRBD2,TRBV4-2,.
CASSLWFGGGYSNQPQHF,TGTGCCAGCAGTTTATGGTTCGGGGGGGGCTATAGCAATCAGCCCCAGCATTTT,TRBJ1-5,.,TRBV28,.
CASSIWQDYTF,TGTGCCAGTAGTATATGGCAGGACTACACCTTC,TRBJ1-2,.,TRBV19,.
CASSLTRQRADQPQHF,TGTGCCAGCAGCTTAACGCGGCAGAGGGCCGATCAGCCCCAGCATTTT,TRBJ1-5,.,TRBV7-8,.
CASSLDPGYGYTF,TGTGCCAGCAGCTTAGATCCAGGGTATGGCTACACCTTC,TRBJ1-2,.,TRBV7-2,.
CSASLPEAWDTQYF,TGCAGTGCTAGTTTGCCGGAAGCGTGGGATACGCAGTATTTT,TRBJ2-3,.,TRBV20-1,.
CAISESVDQPQHF,TGTGCCATCAGTGAATCGGTGGATCAGCCCCAGCATTTT,TRBJ1-5,.,TRBV10-3,.
CASSEDRQGNQPQHF,TGTGCCAGCAGTGAAGATCGACAGGGCAATCAGCCCCAGCATTTT,TRBJ1-5,.,TRBV6-1,.
CAWSVQPGQPQHF,TGTGCCTGGAGTGTACAGCCAGGTCAGCCCCAGCATTTT,TRBJ1-5,.,TRBV30,.
CASSLGSTGSNQPQHF,TGTGCCAGCAGTTTAGGCTCGACAGGGAGCAATCAGCCCCAGCATTTT,TRBJ1-5,TRBD1,TRBV27,medium-sized